The T cell receptor beta chain described here comes from a study of blood T cell repertoires in COVID-19. Study in general: The United States, Italy and Spain provided the acute and convalescent COVID-19 samples. The cDNA or gDNA used as material had been derived from T cells, B-cell-depleted T cells, or PBMCs.

Authors' processing steps: Nucleated cell counts were estimated from reference gene primer amplification. Generated by immunoSEQ multiplex PCR, the TCRdb table keeps only in-frame clones and is missing some. That table furnishes V, J and clone size, whereas the DNA furnished D and trimming. The sample has a few hundred thousand clones; 86% are singletons. The sequence derives from a man aged 40-50 years who had recovered from COVID-19. Sample: peripheral blood.

The CDR3 DNA is TGTGCCAGCAGCTTAGGGAGGGACAGGGAACATGAGCAGTTCTTC. Translated: CASSLGRDREHEQFF. The chain uses TRBV11-2 and TRBJ2-1; 9 bases map to TRBD1. Germline loops: CDR1 SGHAT, CDR2 FQNNGV. The CDR3 covers 15 residues. The V segment lost 1 base and the J segment 8 bases; nucleotides outside the gene matches: 6.